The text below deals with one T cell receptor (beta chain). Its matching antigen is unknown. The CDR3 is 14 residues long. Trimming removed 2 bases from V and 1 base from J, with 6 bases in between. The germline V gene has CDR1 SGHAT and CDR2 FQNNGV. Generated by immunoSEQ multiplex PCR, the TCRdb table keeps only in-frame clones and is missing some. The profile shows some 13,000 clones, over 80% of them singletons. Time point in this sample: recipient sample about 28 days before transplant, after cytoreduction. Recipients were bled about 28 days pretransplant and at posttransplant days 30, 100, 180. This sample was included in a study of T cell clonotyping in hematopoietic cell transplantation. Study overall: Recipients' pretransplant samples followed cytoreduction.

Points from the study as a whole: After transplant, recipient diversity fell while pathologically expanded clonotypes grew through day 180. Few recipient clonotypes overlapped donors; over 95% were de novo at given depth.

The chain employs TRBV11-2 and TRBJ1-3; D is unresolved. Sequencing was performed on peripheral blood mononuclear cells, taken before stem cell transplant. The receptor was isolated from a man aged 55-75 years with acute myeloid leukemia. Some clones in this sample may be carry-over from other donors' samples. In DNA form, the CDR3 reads TGTGCCAGCAGCTTATCGGCGTCTGGAAACACCATATATTTT. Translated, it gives CASSLSASGNTIYF. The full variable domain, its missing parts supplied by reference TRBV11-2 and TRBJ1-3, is EAGVAQSPRYKIIEKRQSVAFWCNPISGHATLYWYQQILGQGPKLLIQFQNNGVVDDSQLPKDRFSAERLKGVDSTLKIQPAKLEDSAVYLCASSLSASGNTIYFGEGSWLTVV.